Following are 11 T cell receptor beta chains from one sample sequenced in a study of control samples from healthy donors and cancer patients. Sequencing used immunoSEQ multiplex PCR; TCRdb keeps in-frame clones, though not all of them. The data contain more than 150,000 clones, 90% to 95% of them singletons. The sample was blood. Every receptor here comes from a woman aged 25 to 39 in good health.

The rearrangement links TRBV6-6 to TRBJ1-1; no clear D gene. CDR1 and CDR2 from the germline V gene are MNHNY and SVGAGI (reference sequence). The V end lost 6 bases, the J end lost 1 base, and 6 bases lay between the germline ends. There are 12 residues in the CDR3. Written as DNA, the CDR3 is TGTGCCAGCAGCCAAAAGAACACTGAAGCTTTCTTT. Amino acids: CASSQKNTEAFF.

The chain recombines TRBV27 with TRBJ2-7; 7 bases are a match to TRBD2. In germline, CDR1 is MNHEY, CDR2 SMNVEV (reference sequence). With V trimmed by 0 bases and J by 0 bases, 5 bases remained unmatched. This CDR3 comprises 16 residues. CDR3 residues: CASSLSGGSISYEQYF. DNA of the CDR3: TGTGCCAGCAGTTTATCGGGGGGGTCCATCTCCTACGAGCAGTACTTC.

V is TRBV4-1 and J is TRBJ1-4; D is uncertain. V was trimmed by 3 bases and J by 8 bases, leaving 13 bases between them. Germline CDR1 MGHRA, CDR2 YSYEKL. The CDR3 contains 14 residues. CDR3 nucleotides: TGCGCCAGCAGCCAGGGCGAGTGGACGGAAAAACTGTTTTTT. It encodes CASSQGEWTEKLFF.

This chain links TRBV11-2 with TRBJ2-1; D is tentatively TRBD1 or TRBD2 (5 bases each). This CDR3 comprises 13 residues. Trimming pared 0 bases from V and 12 bases from J, leaving 12 bases between. CDR1 is SGHAT and CDR2 is FQNNGV in the germline V gene. The CDR3 DNA reads TGTGCCAGCAGCTTAGAATGGGGACCCGGGCAGTTCTTC. Amino acid sequence: CASSLEWGPGQFF. Full variable domain (rest looked up from reference TRBV11-2 and TRBJ2-1): EAGVAQSPRYKIIEKRQSVAFWCNPISGHATLYWYQQILGQGPKLLIQFQNNGVVDDSQLPKDRFSAERLKGVDSTLKIQPAKLEDSAVYLCASSLEWGPGQFFGPGTRLTVL.

The chain couples TRBV7-6 to TRBJ1-1, with TRBD1 as a possible D gene (5 bases). The CDR3 is 15 amino acids. Germline V gene sequence: CDR1 SGHVS, CDR2 FNYEAQ. Trimming stripped 1 base from V and 3 bases from J, with 12 bases between. CDR3 nucleotides: TGTGCCAGCAGCTTAGATAGGGACGGTTACACTGAAGCTTTCTTT. Amino acids: CASSLDRDGYTEAFF.

The CDR3: CASSPGPVMEEPQHF. The CDR3 nucleotides are TGTGCCAGCAGCCCAGGACCGGTTATGGAGGAGCCCCAGCATTTT. This chain joins TRBV5-6 and TRBJ1-5; D not resolved. Germline CDR1 SGHDT, CDR2 YYEEEE. The CDR3 is 15 residues long. V dropped 4 bases and J dropped 8 bases, with 19 bases sitting between them.

The rearrangement joins TRBV10-3 to TRBJ1-1; 9 nucleotides line up with TRBD1. Germline V gene lookup returns CDR1 ENHRY and CDR2 SYGVKD. V was clipped by 6 bases and J by 1 base; unmatched bases: 3. The CDR3 contains 14 residues. Written as DNA, the CDR3 is TGTGCCATCAGCGGACAGGGGCCGAACACTGAAGCTTTCTTT. This sequence encodes CAISGQGPNTEAFF.

The chain has TRBV7-2 and TRBJ2-3; D gene uncertain. The CDR3 runs 16 residues. V lost 1 base to trimming and J lost 0 bases, with 11 bases between them. Germline assignment: CDR1 SGHTA and CDR2 FQGNSA. As DNA, the CDR3 is TGTGCCAGCAGCTTAGGCGGTCCTAGAAGCACAGATACGCAGTATTTT. Its protein product is CASSLGGPRSTDTQYF.

This chain uses TRBV2 with TRBJ2-1; no definite D call. Trimming pared 2 bases from V and 3 bases from J, leaving 8 bases between. The CDR3 has 14 residues. CDR1 and CDR2 from the germline V gene are SNHLY and FYNNEI. The CDR3 DNA reads as TGTGCCAGCAGTGAACAACTCCTCTACAATGAGCAGTTCTTC. Protein: CASSEQLLYNEQFF.

For the CDR3, the DNA is TGTGCCAGCAGTCAAACACCGCTAACTTCCTACGAGCAGTACTTC. It codes for CASSQTPLTSYEQYF. The chain couples TRBV5-6 to TRBJ2-7, with D unresolved. The germline V and J ends were trimmed by 5 bases and 1 base, with 16 bases remaining between them. The V gene's germline CDR1 is SGHDT and CDR2 YYEEEE. The CDR3 is made up of 15 amino acids.

This clone was recorded only once. The V call is TRBV7-3, the J call TRBJ2-7; no clear D. CDR1 is SGHTA and CDR2 is FQGTGA in the germline V gene. V was clipped by 5 bases and J by 0 bases, with 11 bases between them. The length of the CDR3 is 14 residues. The CDR3 DNA follows: TGTGCCAGCAGCCTCGGACCGAGCTCCTACGAGCAGTACTTC. Its protein product is CASSLGPSSYEQYF.